This T cell receptor beta chain stems from a study of blood T cells in healthy people across ages. Primers used in a second PCR of roughly 7 to 11 cycles were a sample-barcoded 5' primer and a J-beta primer mix. A single record per CDR3 protein comes from TCRdb applying MiXCR to the 5' RACE reads. The sample lists fewer than 1 million distinct CDR3 sequences; roughly 44% were seen once. This clonotype was recorded a few times. This CDR3 spans 13 amino acids. Deletions cut 0 bases from V and 11 bases from J, with 12 bases between. Germline CDR1 and CDR2: SGHRS and YFSETQ. The chain is built from TRBV5-1 and TRBJ2-1; maybe TRBD2 (6 bases). The sequencing input was blood. The clonotype originates from a man aged 60-69 years in good health. CDR3 bases: TGCGCCAGCAGCTTGGAAGTGCGGGGTAAGCAGTTCTTC. Amino acids: CASSLEVRGKQFF.